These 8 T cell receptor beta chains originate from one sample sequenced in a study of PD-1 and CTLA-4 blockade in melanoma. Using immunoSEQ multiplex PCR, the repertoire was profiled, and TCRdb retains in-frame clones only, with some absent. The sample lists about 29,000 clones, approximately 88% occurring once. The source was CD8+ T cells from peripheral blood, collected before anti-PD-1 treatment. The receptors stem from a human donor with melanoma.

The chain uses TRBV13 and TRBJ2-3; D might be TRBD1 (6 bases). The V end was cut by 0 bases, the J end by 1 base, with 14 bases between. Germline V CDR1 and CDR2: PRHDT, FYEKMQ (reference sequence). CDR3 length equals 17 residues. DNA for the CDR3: TGTGCCAGCAGCTTAGGAGGGGGTCAAGAGGGCACAGATACGCAGTATTTT. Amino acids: CASSLGGGQEGTDTQYF. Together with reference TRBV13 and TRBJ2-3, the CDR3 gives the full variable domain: AAGVIQSPRHLIKEKRETATLKCYPIPRHDTVYWYQQGPGQDPQFLISFYEKMQSDKGSIPDRFSAQQFSDYHSELNMSSLELGDSALYFCASSLGGGQEGTDTQYFGPGTRLTVL.

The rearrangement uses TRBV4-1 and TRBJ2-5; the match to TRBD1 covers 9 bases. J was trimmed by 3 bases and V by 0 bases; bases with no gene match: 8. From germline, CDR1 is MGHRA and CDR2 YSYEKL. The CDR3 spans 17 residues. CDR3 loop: CASSQETWTGVEETQYF. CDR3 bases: TGCGCCAGCAGCCAAGAAACCTGGACAGGGGTAGAAGAGACCCAGTACTTC.

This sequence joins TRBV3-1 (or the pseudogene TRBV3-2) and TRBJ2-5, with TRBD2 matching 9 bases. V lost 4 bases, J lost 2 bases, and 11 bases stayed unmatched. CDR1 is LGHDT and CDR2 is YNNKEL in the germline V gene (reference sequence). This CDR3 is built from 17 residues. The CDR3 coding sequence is TGTGCCAGCAGCCTACGACTAGCGGAAAGGGAACAAGAGACCCAGTACTTC. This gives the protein CASSLRLAEREQETQYF.

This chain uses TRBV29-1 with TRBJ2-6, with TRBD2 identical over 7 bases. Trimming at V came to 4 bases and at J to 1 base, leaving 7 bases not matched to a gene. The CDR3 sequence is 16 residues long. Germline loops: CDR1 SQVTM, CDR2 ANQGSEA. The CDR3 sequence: CSVVLGGPSGANVLTF. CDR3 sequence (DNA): TGCAGCGTTGTGTTGGGAGGGCCTTCTGGGGCCAACGTCCTGACTTTC.

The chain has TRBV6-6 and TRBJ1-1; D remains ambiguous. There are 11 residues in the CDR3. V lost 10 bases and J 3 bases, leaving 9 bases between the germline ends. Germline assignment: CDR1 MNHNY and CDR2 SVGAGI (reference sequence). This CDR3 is CATQAYTEAFF. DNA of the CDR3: TGTGCCACCCAGGCGTACACTGAAGCTTTCTTT.

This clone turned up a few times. DNA of the CDR3: TGTGCCAGCAGCACGGACACTGAAGCTTTCTTT. Its translation is CASSTDTEAFF. This chain connects TRBV2 to TRBJ1-1, with D uncertain. V was pared by 6 bases and J by 3 bases, with 5 bases between. CDR3 size: 11 residues. CDR1 and CDR2 (germline): SNHLY, FYNNEI.

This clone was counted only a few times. CDR3 in amino acids: CASSLEGANTEAFF. The CDR3 region has the DNA TGTGCCAGCAGCTTGGAAGGGGCGAACACTGAAGCTTTCTTT. The chain is built from TRBV6-5 and TRBJ1-1, with D possibly matching TRBD1 (5 bases). The germline CDR1 and CDR2 sequences are MNHEY and SVGAGI. The CDR3 has 14 residues. V lost 6 bases and J lost 1, with 12 bases in between.

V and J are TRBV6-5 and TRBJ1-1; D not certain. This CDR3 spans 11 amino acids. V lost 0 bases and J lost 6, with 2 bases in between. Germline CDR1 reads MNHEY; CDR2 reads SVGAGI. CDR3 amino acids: CASSYSSEAFF. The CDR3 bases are TGTGCCAGCAGTTACTCGTCTGAAGCTTTCTTT.